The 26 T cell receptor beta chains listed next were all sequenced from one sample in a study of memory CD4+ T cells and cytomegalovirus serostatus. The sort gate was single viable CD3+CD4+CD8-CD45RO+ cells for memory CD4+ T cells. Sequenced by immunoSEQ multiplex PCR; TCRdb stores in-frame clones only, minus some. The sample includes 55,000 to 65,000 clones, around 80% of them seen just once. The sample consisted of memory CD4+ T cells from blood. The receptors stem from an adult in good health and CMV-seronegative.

The CDR3 sequence is CASSLKRGSSYEQYF. The CDR3 DNA reads as TGTGCCAGCAGCTTAAAACGGGGGAGCTCCTACGAGCAGTACTTC. This chain uses TRBV7-3 with TRBJ2-7; maybe TRBD2 (6 bases). The germline V and J ends were trimmed by 1 base and 0 bases, with 10 bases remaining between them. In germline, CDR1 is SGHTA, CDR2 FQGTGA. The CDR3 loop spans 15 amino acids. Combining the CDR3 with reference TRBV7-3 and TRBJ2-7 gives the whole variable domain GAGVSQTPSNKVTEKGKYVELRCDPISGHTALYWYRQSLGQGPEFLIYFQGTGAADDSGLPNDRFFAVRPEGSVSTLKIQRTERGDSAVYLCASSLKRGSSYEQYFGPGTRLTVT.

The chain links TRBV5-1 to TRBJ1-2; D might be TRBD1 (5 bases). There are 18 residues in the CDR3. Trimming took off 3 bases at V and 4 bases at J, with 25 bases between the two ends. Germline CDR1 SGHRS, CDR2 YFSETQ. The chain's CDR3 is CASSSLTQVGDGRYGYTF. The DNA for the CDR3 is TGCGCCAGCAGCTCGCTAACGCAGGTGGGGGACGGGCGCTATGGCTACACCTTC.

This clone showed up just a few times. The CDR3 sequence: CASSFTGVSSYEQYF. CDR3 in DNA: TGTGCCAGCAGCTTCACAGGGGTTAGCTCCTACGAGCAGTACTTC. The J gene is TRBJ2-7, the V gene TRBV5-5, with TRBD1 matching 7 bases. From germline, CDR1 is SGHKS and CDR2 YYEKEE (reference sequence). The CDR3 is made up of 15 amino acids. V was clipped by 2 bases and J by 0 bases; unmatched bases: 5.

CDR3 protein: CASSLRGVDQPQHF. CDR3 nucleotide sequence: TGTGCCAGCAGCTTGAGGGGGGTGGATCAGCCCCAGCATTTT. The chain carries TRBV7-2 and TRBJ1-5, with D possibly matching TRBD1 (6 bases). The V and J ends lost 3 bases and 5 bases respectively, with 11 bases between them. The V gene's germline CDR1 is SGHTA and CDR2 FQGNSA. This CDR3 comprises 14 residues.

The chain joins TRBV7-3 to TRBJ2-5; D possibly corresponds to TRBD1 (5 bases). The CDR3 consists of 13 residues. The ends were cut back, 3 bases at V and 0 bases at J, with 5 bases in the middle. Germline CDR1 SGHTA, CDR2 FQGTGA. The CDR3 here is CASSLDNQETQYF. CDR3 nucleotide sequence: TGTGCCAGCAGCTTGGACAACCAAGAGACCCAGTACTTC. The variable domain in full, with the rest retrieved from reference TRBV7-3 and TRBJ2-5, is GAGVSQTPSNKVTEKGKYVELRCDPISGHTALYWYRQSLGQGPEFLIYFQGTGAADDSGLPNDRFFAVRPEGSVSTLKIQRTERGDSAVYLCASSLDNQETQYFGPGTRLLVL.

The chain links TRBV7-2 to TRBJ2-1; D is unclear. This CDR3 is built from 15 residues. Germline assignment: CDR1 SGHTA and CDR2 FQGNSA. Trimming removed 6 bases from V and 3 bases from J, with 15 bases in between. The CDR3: CASRPGGRNYNEQFF. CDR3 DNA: TGTGCCAGCAGGCCTGGTGGACGGAACTACAATGAGCAGTTCTTC.

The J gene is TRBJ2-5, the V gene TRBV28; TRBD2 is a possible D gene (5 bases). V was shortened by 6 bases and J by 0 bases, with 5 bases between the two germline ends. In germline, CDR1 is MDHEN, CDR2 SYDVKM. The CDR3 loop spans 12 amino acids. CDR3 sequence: CASRTNQETQYF. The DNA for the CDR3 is TGTGCCAGCAGGACTAACCAAGAGACCCAGTACTTC.

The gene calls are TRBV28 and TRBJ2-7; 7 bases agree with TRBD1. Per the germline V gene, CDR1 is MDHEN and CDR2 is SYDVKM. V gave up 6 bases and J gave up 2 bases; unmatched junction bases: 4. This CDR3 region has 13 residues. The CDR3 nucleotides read TGTGCCAGCAGCAACAGGGGAACCTACGAGCAGTACTTC. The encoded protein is CASSNRGTYEQYF.

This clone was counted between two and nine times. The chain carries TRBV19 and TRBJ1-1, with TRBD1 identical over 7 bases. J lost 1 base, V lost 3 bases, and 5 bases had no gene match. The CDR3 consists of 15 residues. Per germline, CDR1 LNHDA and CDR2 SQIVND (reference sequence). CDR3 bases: TGTGCCAGTAGTATGACAGGGTTTTCGAACACTGAAGCTTTCTTT. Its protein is CASSMTGFSNTEAFF. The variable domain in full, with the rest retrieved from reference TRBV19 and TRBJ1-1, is DGGITQSPKYLFRKEGQNVTLSCEQNLNHDAMYWYRQDPGQGLRLIYYSQIVNDFQKGDIAEGYSVSREKKESFPLTVTSAQKNPTAFYLCASSMTGFSNTEAFFGQGTRLTVV.

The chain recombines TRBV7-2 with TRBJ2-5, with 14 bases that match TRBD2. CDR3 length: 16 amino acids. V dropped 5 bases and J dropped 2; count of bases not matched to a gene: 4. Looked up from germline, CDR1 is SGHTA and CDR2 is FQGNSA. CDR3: CASSTGLAGDQETQYF. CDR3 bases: TGTGCCAGCAGCACGGGACTAGCGGGGGATCAAGAGACCCAGTACTTC.

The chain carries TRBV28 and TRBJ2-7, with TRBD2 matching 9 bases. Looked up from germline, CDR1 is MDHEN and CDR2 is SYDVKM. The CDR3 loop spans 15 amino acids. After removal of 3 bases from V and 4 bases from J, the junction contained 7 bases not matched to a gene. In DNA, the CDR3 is TGTGCCAGCAGTTTCCGGCGGGGGGGCCAGTACGAGCAGTACTTC. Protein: CASSFRRGGQYEQYF. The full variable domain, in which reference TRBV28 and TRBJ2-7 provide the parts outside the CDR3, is DVKVTQSSRYLVKRTGEKVFLECVQDMDHENMFWYRQDPGLGLRLIYFSYDVKMKEKGDIPEGYSVSREKKERFSLILESASTNQTSMYLCASSFRRGGQYEQYFGPGTRLTVT.

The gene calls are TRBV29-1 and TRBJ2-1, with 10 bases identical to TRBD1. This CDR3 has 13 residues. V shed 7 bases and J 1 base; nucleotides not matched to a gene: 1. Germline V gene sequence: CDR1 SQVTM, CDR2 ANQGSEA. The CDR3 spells CSGQGASYNEQFF. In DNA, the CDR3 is TGCAGCGGACAGGGGGCATCCTACAATGAGCAGTTCTTC.

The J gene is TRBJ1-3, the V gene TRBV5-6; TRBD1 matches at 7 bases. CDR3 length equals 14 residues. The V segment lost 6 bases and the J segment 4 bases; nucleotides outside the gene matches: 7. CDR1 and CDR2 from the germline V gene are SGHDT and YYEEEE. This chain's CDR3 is CASIHRDSGNTIYF. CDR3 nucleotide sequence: TGTGCCAGCATCCATCGGGACAGCGGAAACACCATATATTTT.

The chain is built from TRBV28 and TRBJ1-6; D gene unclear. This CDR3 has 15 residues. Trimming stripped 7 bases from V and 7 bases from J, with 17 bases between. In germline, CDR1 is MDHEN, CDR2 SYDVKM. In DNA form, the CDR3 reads TGTGCCAGCACCTTCCAGGCTCGCCGCAATTCACCCCTCCACTTT. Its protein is CASTFQARRNSPLHF. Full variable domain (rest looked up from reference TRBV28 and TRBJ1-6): DVKVTQSSRYLVKRTGEKVFLECVQDMDHENMFWYRQDPGLGLRLIYFSYDVKMKEKGDIPEGYSVSREKKERFSLILESASTNQTSMYLCASTFQARRNSPLHFGNGTRLTVT.

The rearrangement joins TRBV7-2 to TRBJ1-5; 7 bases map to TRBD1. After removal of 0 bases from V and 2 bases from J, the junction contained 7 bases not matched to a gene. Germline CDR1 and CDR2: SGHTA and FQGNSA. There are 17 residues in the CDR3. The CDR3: CASSLAAGGVGNQPQHF. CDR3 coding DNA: TGTGCCAGCAGCTTAGCGGCAGGGGGGGTCGGCAATCAGCCCCAGCATTTT. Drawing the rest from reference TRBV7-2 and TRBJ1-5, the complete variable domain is GAGVSQSPSNKVTEKGKDVELRCDPISGHTALYWYRQSLGQGLEFLIYFQGNSAPDKSGLPSDRFSAERTGGSVSTLTIQRTQQEDSAVYLCASSLAAGGVGNQPQHFGDGTRLSIL.

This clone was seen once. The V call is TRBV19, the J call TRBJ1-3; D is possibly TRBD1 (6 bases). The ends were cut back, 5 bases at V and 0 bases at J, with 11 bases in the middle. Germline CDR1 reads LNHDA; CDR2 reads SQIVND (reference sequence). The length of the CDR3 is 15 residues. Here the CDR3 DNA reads TGTGCCAGTAGTGTTGACAGGACCTCTGGAAACACCATATATTTT. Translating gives CASSVDRTSGNTIYF.

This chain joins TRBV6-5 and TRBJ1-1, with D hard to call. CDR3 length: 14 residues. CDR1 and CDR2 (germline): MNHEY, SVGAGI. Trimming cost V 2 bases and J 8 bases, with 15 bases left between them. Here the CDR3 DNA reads TGTGCCAGCAGTTACATCCCTTGGAACCCAGAAGCTTTCTTT. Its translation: CASSYIPWNPEAFF.

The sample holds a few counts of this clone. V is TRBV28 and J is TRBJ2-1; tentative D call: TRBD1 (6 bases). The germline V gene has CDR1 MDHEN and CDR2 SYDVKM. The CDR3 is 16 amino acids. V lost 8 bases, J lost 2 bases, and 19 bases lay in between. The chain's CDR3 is CASGRDDRLTYNEQFF. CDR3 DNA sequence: TGTGCCAGCGGCCGTGACGACAGGTTAACCTACAATGAGCAGTTCTTC.

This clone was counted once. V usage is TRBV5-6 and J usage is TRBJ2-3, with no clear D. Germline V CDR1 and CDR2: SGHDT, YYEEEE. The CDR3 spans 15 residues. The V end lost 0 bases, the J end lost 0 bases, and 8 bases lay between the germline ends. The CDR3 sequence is CASSLGPSSTDTQYF. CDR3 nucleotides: TGTGCCAGCAGCTTGGGTCCATCTAGCACAGATACGCAGTATTTT.

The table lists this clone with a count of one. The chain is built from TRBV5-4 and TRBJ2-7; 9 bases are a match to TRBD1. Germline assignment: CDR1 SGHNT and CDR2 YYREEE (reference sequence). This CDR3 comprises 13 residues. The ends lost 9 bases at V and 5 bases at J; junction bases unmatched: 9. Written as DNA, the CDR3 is TGTGCCACGGGACAGGGTAATTTCAACGAGCAGTACTTC. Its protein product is CATGQGNFNEQYF.

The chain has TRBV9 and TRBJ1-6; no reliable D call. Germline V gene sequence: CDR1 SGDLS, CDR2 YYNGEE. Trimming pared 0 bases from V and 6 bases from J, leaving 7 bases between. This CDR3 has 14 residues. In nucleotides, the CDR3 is TGTGCCAGCAGCGTAGACGGCCGTAATTCACCCCTCCACTTT. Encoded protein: CASSVDGRNSPLHF.

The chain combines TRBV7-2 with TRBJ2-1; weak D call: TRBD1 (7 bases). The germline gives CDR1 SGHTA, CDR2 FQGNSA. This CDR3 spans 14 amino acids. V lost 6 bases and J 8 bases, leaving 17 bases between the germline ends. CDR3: CASRGQEGFHEQFF. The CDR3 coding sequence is TGTGCCAGCAGAGGACAGGAGGGCTTCCATGAGCAGTTCTTC.

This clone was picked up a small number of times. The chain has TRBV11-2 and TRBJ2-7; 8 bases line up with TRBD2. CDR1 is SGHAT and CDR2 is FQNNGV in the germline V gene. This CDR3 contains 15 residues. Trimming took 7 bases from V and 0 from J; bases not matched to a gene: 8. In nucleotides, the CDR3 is TGTGCCAGCACCCCCGGGGGGGGACCCTCCTACGAGCAGTACTTC. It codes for CASTPGGGPSYEQYF.

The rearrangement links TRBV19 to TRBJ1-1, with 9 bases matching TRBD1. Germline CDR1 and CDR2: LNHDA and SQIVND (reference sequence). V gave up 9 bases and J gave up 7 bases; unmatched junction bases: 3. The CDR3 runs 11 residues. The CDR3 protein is CASRTGVEAFF. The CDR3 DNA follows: TGTGCCAGCCGGACAGGGGTTGAAGCTTTCTTT.

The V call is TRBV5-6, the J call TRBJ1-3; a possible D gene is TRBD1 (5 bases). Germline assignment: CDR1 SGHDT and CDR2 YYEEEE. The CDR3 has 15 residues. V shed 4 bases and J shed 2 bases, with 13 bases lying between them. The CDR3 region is CASSPAGNAGNTIYF. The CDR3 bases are TGTGCCAGCAGCCCTGCAGGGAATGCTGGAAACACCATATATTTT.

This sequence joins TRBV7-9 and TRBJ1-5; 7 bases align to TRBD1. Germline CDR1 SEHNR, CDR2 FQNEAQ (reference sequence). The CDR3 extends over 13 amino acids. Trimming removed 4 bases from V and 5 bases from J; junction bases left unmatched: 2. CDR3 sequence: CASSSTGDQPQHF. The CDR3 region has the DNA TGTGCCAGCAGCTCAACAGGGGATCAGCCCCAGCATTTT.